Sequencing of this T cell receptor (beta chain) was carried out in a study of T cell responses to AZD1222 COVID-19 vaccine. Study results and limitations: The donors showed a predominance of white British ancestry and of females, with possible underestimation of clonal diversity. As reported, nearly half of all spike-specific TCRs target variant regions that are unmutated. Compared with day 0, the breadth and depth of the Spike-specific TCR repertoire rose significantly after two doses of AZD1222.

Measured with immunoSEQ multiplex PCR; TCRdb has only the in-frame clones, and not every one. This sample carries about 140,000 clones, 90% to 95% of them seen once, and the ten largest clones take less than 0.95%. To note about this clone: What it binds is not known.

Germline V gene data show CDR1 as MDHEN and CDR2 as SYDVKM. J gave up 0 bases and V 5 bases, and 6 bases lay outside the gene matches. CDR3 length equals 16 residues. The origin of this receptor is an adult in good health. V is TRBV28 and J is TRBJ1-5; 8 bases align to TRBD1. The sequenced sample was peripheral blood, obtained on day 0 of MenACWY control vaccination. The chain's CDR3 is CASSRTGIYSNQPQHF. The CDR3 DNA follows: TGTGCCAGCAGTCGGACAGGGATCTATAGCAATCAGCCCCAGCATTTT.